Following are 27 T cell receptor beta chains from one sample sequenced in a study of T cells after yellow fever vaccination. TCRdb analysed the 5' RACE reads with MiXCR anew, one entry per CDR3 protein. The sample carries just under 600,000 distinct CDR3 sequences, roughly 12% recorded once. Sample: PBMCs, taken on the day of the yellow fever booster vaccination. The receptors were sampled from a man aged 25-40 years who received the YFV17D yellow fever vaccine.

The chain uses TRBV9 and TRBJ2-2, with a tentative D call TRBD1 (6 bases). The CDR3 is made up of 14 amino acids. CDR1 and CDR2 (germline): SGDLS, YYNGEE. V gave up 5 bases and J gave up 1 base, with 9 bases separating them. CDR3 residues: CASRADRNTGELFF. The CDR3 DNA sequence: TGTGCCAGCAGAGCGGACAGGAACACCGGGGAGCTGTTTTTT.

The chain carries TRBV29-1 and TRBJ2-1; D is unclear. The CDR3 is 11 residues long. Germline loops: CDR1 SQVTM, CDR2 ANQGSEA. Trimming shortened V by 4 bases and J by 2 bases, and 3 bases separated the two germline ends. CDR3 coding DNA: TGCAGCGTTGCCCCCTACAATGAGCAGTTCTTC. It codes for CSVAPYNEQFF.

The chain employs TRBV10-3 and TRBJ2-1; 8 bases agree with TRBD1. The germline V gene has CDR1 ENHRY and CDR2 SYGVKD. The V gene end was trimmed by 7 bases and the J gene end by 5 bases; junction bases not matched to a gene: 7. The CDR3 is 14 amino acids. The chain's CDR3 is CAITVGDRNNEQFF. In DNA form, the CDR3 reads TGTGCCATCACAGTAGGGGACAGGAACAATGAGCAGTTCTTC.

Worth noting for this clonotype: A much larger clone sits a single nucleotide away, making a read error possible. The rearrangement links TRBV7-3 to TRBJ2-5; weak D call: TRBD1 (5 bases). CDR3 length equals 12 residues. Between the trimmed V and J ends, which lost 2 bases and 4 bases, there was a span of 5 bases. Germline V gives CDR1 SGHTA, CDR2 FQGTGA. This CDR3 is CASSLQGETQYF. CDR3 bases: TGTGCCAGCAGCTTACAGGGAGAGACCCAGTACTTC.

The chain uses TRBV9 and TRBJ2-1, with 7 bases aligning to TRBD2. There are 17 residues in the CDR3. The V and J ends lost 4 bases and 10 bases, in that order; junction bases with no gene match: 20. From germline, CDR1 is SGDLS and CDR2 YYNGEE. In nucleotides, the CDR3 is TGTGCCAGCAGCCCGGAATTAGGGACTACTATTTACAGCGAGCAGTTCTTC. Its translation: CASSPELGTTIYSEQFF. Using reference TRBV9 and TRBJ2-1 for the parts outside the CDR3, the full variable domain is DSGVTQTPKHLITATGQRVTLRCSPRSGDLSVYWYQQSLDQGLQFLIQYYNGEERAKGNILERFSAQQFPDLHSELNLSSLELGDSALYFCASSPELGTTIYSEQFFGPGTRLTVL.

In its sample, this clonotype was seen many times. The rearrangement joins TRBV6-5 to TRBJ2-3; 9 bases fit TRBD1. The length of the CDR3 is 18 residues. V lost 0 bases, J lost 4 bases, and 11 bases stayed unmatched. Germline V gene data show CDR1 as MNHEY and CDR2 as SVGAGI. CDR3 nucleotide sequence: TGTGCCAGCAGTTACTCGGTGACGGGACAGGGTACCGCAGATACGCAGTATTTT. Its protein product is CASSYSVTGQGTADTQYF.

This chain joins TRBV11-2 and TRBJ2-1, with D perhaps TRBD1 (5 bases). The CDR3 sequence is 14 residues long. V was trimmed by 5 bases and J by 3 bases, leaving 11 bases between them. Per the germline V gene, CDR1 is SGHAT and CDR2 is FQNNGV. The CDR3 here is CASSPSDNYNEQFF. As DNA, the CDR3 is TGTGCCAGCAGCCCGTCGGACAACTACAATGAGCAGTTCTTC.

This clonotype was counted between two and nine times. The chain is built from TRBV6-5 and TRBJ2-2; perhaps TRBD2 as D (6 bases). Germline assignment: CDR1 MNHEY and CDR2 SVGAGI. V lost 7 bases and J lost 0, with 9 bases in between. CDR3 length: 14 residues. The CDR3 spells CASTSVPNTGELFF. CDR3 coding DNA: TGTGCCAGCACTAGCGTGCCGAACACCGGGGAGCTGTTTTTT.

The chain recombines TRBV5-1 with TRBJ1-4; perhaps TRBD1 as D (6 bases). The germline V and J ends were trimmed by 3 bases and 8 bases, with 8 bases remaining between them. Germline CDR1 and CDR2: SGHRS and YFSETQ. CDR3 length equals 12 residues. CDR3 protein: CASSSQGEKLFF. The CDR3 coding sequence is TGCGCCAGCAGCTCACAGGGAGAAAAACTGTTTTTT.

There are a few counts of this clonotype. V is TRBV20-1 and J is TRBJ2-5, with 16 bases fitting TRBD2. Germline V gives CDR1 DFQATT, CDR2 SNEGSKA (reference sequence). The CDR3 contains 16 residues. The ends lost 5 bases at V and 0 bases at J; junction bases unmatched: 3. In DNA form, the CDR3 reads TGCAGTGCTCCGGGACTAGCGGGGGGGTACCAAGAGACCCAGTACTTC. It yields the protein CSAPGLAGGYQETQYF.

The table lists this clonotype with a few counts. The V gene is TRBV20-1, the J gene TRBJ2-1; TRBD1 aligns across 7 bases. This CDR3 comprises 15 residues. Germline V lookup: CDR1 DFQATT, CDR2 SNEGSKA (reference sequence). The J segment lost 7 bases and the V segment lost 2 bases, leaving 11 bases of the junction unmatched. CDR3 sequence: CSARRATGKRNEQFF. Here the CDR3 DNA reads TGCAGTGCTAGAAGGGCGACAGGGAAGCGGAATGAGCAGTTCTTC.

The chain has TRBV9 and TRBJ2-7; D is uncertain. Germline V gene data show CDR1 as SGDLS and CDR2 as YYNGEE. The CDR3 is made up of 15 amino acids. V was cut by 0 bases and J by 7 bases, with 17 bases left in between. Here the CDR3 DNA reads TGTGCCAGCAGCGTAGAAGGAAGCGCCCTCGGGGAGCAGTACTTC. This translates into CASSVEGSALGEQYF.

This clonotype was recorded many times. CDR3 bases: TGCAGCGTTGAATCACCGCGGGACAGGGTCCTGTATTTT. It encodes CSVESPRDRVLYF. This rearrangement joins TRBV29-1 to TRBJ2-3; 9 positions match TRBD1. Germline V lookup: CDR1 SQVTM, CDR2 ANQGSEA. The CDR3 totals 13 residues. The V and J ends lost 2 bases and 14 bases, in that order; junction bases with no gene match: 11.

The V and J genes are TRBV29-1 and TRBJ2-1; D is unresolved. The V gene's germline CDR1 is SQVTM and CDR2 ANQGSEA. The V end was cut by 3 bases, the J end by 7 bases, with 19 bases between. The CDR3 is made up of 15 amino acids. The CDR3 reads CSVESYRREGNEQFF. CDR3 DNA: TGCAGCGTTGAGTCCTACCGTAGAGAAGGTAATGAGCAGTTCTTC.

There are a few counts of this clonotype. CDR3 protein: CASSYSHGGETQYF. The CDR3 DNA is TGTGCCAGCAGCTACAGTCACGGCGGGGAGACCCAGTACTTC. The rearrangement joins TRBV11-2 to TRBJ2-5; D perhaps matches TRBD2 (5 bases). V was cut by 4 bases and J by 5 bases, with 14 bases left in between. This CDR3 is 14 amino acids long. Germline V lookup: CDR1 SGHAT, CDR2 FQNNGV. Based on the CDR3 plus reference TRBV11-2 and TRBJ2-5, the full variable domain is EAGVAQSPRYKIIEKRQSVAFWCNPISGHATLYWYQQILGQGPKLLIQFQNNGVVDDSQLPKDRFSAERLKGVDSTLKIQPAKLEDSAVYLCASSYSHGGETQYFGPGTRLLVL.

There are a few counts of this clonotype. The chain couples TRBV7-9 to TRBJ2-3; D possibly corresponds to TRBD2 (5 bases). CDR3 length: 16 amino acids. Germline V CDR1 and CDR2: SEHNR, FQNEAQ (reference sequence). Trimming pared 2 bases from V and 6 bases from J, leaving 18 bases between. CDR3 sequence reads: CASSLSSDYPADTQYF. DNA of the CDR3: TGTGCCAGCAGCTTAAGTTCAGACTACCCGGCGGATACGCAGTATTTT.

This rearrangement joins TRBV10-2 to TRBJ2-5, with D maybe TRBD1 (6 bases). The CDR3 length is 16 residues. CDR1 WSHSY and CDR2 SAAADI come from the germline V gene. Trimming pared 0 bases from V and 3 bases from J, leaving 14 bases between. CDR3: CASSESRWTDKETQYF. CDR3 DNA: TGCGCCAGCAGTGAGTCGCGGTGGACAGACAAAGAGACCCAGTACTTC.

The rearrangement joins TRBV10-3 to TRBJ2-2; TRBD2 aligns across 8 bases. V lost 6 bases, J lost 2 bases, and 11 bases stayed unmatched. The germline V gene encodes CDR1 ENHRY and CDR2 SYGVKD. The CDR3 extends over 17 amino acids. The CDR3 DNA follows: TGTGCCATCAGCATCCCCGCTAGCGGGCCAAACACCGGGGAGCTGTTTTTT. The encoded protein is CAISIPASGPNTGELFF.

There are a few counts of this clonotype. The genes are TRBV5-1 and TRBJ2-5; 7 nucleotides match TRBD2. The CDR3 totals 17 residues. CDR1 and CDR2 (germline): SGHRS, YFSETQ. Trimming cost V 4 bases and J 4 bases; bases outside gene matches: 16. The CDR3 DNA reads TGCGCCAGCAGCGGGCGCCCCGGGACTACCTCCGCAGAGACCCAGTACTTC. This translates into CASSGRPGTTSAETQYF.

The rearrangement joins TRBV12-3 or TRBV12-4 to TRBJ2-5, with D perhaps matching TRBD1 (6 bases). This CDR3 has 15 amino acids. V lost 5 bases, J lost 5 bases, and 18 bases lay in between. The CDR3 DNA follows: TGTGCCAGCAGTCAAGCCCAGACAGGTTCTGAGACCCAGTACTTC. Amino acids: CASSQAQTGSETQYF.

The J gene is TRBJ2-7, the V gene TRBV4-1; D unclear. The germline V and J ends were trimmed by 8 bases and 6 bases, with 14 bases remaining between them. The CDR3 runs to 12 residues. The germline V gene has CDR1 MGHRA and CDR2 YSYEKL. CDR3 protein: CASGPKGGEQYF. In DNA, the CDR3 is TGCGCCAGCGGGCCGAAAGGTGGCGAGCAGTACTTC.

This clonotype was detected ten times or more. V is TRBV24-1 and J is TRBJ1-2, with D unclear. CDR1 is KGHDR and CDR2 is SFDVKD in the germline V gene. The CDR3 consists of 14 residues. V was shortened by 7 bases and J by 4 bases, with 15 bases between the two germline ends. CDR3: CATSSDRTGYGYTF. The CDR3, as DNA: TGTGCCACCAGCTCCGATAGGACGGGCTATGGCTACACCTTC.

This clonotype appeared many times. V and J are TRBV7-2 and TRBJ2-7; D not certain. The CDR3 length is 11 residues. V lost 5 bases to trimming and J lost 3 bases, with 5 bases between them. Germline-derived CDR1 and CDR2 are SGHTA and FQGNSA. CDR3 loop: CASSTYYEQYF. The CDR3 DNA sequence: TGTGCCAGCAGCACCTACTACGAGCAGTACTTC.

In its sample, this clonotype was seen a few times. CDR3 protein: CASSPEPAKGTQYF. CDR3 sequence (DNA): TGTGCCAGTAGCCCCGAACCGGCCAAGGGGACCCAGTACTTC. The rearrangement uses TRBV19 and TRBJ2-5; D gene uncertain. The V end was cut by 6 bases, the J end by 7 bases, with 18 bases between. CDR1 and CDR2 (germline): LNHDA, SQIVND (reference sequence). CDR3 size: 14 residues.

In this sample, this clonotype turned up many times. The CDR3: CASKGGGRRYEQYF. Here the CDR3 DNA reads TGTGCCAGCAAAGGGGGCGGGAGGCGCTACGAGCAGTACTTC. The rearrangement joins TRBV12-3 or TRBV12-4 to TRBJ2-7; D may be TRBD2 (8 bases). The germline V and J ends were trimmed by 7 bases and 3 bases, with 16 bases remaining between them. This CDR3 comprises 14 residues.

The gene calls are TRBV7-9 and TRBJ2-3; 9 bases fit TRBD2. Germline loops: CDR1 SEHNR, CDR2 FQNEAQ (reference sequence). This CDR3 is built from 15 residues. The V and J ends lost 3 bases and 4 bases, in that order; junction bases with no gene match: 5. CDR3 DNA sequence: TGTGCCAGCAGCTTTTGGACTAGCGCCCCAGATACGCAGTATTTT. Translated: CASSFWTSAPDTQYF.

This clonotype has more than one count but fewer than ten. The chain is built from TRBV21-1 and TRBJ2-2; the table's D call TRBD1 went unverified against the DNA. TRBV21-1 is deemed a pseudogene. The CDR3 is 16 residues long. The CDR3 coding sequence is TGTGCCAGCAGCACCCCGGGACAGGGGGCAGGCGGGGAGCTGTTTTTT. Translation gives CASSTPGQGAGGELFF.